This T cell receptor (beta chain) was captured in a study of radiotherapy plus CTLA-4 blockade in lung cancer. Study-level background: There were objective responses in 18% of patients, and around 30% had disease control.

Focal radiation with ipilimumab CTLA-4 blockade was given to patients with chemo-refractory metastatic non-small-cell lung cancer. A note on this clone: No antigen is known for it.

Whole-study findings and limits: Per reports, early blood T cell clone dynamics, plus interferon-beta, forecast response most strongly.

Using immunoSEQ multiplex PCR, the repertoire was profiled, and TCRdb retains in-frame clones only, with some absent. The sample comprises approximately 52,000 clones, roughly 77% of which are singletons, and 6.5% to 10% rests with the top ten. J lost 5 bases, V lost 4 bases, and 12 bases had no gene match. CDR1 and CDR2 (germline): LGHNA, YSLEER. The CDR3 extends over 17 amino acids. The sample was peripheral blood, taken from a patient treated with radiotherapy plus ipilimumab. This TCR was recovered from a human donor with non-small cell lung cancer who had a complete response to radiotherapy plus ipilimumab. This sequence joins TRBV4-3 and TRBJ1-4; 8 positions match TRBD1. CDR3 in DNA: TGCGCCAGCAGCCCCTCCCTATTGAGACAGGGGAATGAAAAACTGTTTTTT. This gives the protein CASSPSLLRQGNEKLFF.